These T cell receptor beta chains were read from a single sample in a study of T cells after yellow fever vaccination. Using its own MiXCR run on the 5' RACE reads, TCRdb lists one record per CDR3 protein. Among 500,000 to 700,000 distinct CDR3 sequences, roughly 21% were seen once, and the ten largest hold roughly an eighth. The sample was PBMCs, taken 15 days after the yellow fever booster vaccination. Source of these receptors: a man between 25 and 39 years old who received the YFV17D yellow fever vaccine. CDR3s leave out the opening cysteine and the closing phenylalanine or tryptophan.

V: TRBV6-2/TRBV6-3; J: TRBJ2-1; CDR3: ASIADSQSSYNEQF
V: TRBV7-2; J: TRBJ2-5; CDR3: ASSRVAGVDQETQY
V: TRBV11-3; J: TRBJ2-1; CDR3: ASSLGVIGGKEQF
V: TRBV29-1; J: TRBJ1-1; CDR3: SAERQTEAF
V: TRBV20-1; J: TRBJ1-2; CDR3: SASLSGQGFGYT
V: TRBV7-2; J: TRBJ2-7; CDR3: ASSTRTGSYEQY
V: TRBV5-1; J: TRBJ2-1; CDR3: ASSSLAGLHNEQF
V: TRBV19; J: TRBJ2-2; CDR3: ASTHTGELF
V: TRBV7-2; J: TRBJ2-5; CDR3: ASSFRATRETQY
V: TRBV5-1; J: TRBJ2-1; CDR3: ASSPAKGFNEQF
V: TRBV12-3/TRBV12-4; J: TRBJ2-1; CDR3: ASSFRGLTYNEQF
V: TRBV19; J: TRBJ1-5; CDR3: ASSSGTLNQPQH
V: TRBV5-1; J: TRBJ2-7; CDR3: ASSGGTGAYEQY
V: TRBV5-4; J: TRBJ2-1; CDR3: ASSSPGTVGSNEQF
V: TRBV5-1; J: TRBJ2-7; CDR3: ASSYQQSYEQY
V: TRBV20-1; J: TRBJ2-4; CDR3: SAPTGAQSNIQY
V: TRBV7-7; J: TRBJ2-1; CDR3: ASSARTHDEQF
V: TRBV7-9; J: TRBJ2-7; CDR3: ASSLPVTSASSNEQY
V: TRBV20-1; J: TRBJ2-3; CDR3: SARTGPSTDTQY
V: TRBV6-2/TRBV6-3; J: TRBJ2-5; CDR3: ASSFGLTQY
V: TRBV20-1; J: TRBJ1-2; CDR3: SASPDFYSQRYGYT
V: TRBV11-1; J: TRBJ2-2; CDR3: ASSYPGLLAANTGELF
V: TRBV18; J: TRBJ1-3; CDR3: ASSPFDRVNGNTIY
V: TRBV27; J: TRBJ2-7; CDR3: ASSRVRGFSYEQY
V: TRBV29-1; J: TRBJ2-5; CDR3: STTGDGETQY
V: TRBV7-2; J: TRBJ2-7; CDR3: ASSLLLVYEQY
V: TRBV5-6; J: TRBJ2-3; CDR3: ASSWGLAGSGDTQY
V: TRBV2; J: TRBJ2-3; CDR3: ASRVIGGTDTQY
V: TRBV4-1; J: TRBJ2-1; CDR3: ASSLSEGSNEQF
V: TRBV2; J: TRBJ2-1; CDR3: ASRYSGIGYNEQF
V: TRBV12-3/TRBV12-4; J: TRBJ2-7; CDR3: ASSRPGTSSREQY
V: TRBV28; J: TRBJ2-3; CDR3: ASRGDSFTDTQY
V: TRBV7-9; J: TRBJ2-3; CDR3: ASSPVGAGLTDTQY
V: TRBV5-1; J: TRBJ2-2; CDR3: ASSPRASGGNTGELF
V: TRBV3-1; J: TRBJ2-1; CDR3: ACSQRSRGKSSYNEQF
V: TRBV12-3/TRBV12-4; J: TRBJ1-4; CDR3: ASSFGGGFGEKLF
V: TRBV5-1; J: TRBJ2-3; CDR3: ASSLTGFTDTQY
V: TRBV5-1; J: TRBJ2-7; CDR3: ASSQSGSSPYEQY
V: TRBV11-2; J: TRBJ2-4; CDR3: ASSLGFEGPTGGMSIQY
V: TRBV12-3/TRBV12-4; J: TRBJ2-7; CDR3: ASSVGDAYEQY
V: TRBV7-6; J: TRBJ2-2; CDR3: ASSYQTGSIELF
V: TRBV12-3/TRBV12-4; J: TRBJ1-1; CDR3: ASRPDRTPNTEAF
V: TRBV5-8; J: TRBJ2-1; CDR3: ASSLDRGAYNEQF
V: TRBV11-3; J: TRBJ2-5; CDR3: ASSLSGAGETQY
V: TRBV29-1; J: TRBJ2-2; CDR3: SGTGPNTGELF
V: TRBV7-2; J: TRBJ2-3; CDR3: ASSLGSGRDTQY
V: TRBV30; J: TRBJ2-2; CDR3: AWSVSRWELF
V: TRBV25-1; J: TRBJ1-5; CDR3: ASSEGLDYSNQPQH
V: TRBV6-1; J: TRBJ2-5; CDR3: ASSQRDQEETQY
V: TRBV10-3; J: TRBJ2-7; CDR3: AITLGAGAGEQY
V: TRBV20-1; J: TRBJ2-3; CDR3: SARDPLNLGRDTQY
V: TRBV9; J: TRBJ2-1; CDR3: ASSVLAASYNEQF
V: TRBV6-5; J: TRBJ2-1; CDR3: ASSFGGAYNEQF
V: TRBV4-3; J: TRBJ2-5; CDR3: ASSQDLVAPETQY
V: TRBV12-3/TRBV12-4; J: TRBJ1-6; CDR3: ASSLGGSYNSPLH